This T cell receptor beta chain stems from a study of early T cells in non-severe SARS-CoV-2 infection. Study as a whole: Sequencing used unsorted whole-blood bulk RNA, so chains lack pairing. Study-wide results and limits: VDJdb-based annotation leaned toward anti-spike CD8 responses and missed private and CD4 specificities.

The V gene's germline CDR1 is SGHTA and CDR2 FQGTGA. The CDR3 covers 16 residues. The ends were cut back, 4 bases at V and 1 base at J, with 15 bases in the middle. Attached unique molecular identifiers marked individual cDNA molecules. One entry per CDR3 protein, called by TCRdb with MiXCR from the 5' RACE reads. Of approximately 45,000 distinct CDR3 sequences listed, approximately 11% were seen once; the top ten hold approximately 8.7%. About this clonotype itself: Its antigen is as yet unknown.

This TCR came from an adult who was a healthcare worker with PCR-confirmed SARS-CoV-2 infection or an uninfected control (not recorded which). The rearrangement links TRBV7-3 to TRBJ2-3; weak D call: TRBD2 (6 bases). The specimen was whole blood. The DNA of the CDR3 is TGTGCCAGCAGCTGGGACTCCACCTCCGGCACAGATACGCAGTATTTT. It specifies CASSWDSTSGTDTQYF.